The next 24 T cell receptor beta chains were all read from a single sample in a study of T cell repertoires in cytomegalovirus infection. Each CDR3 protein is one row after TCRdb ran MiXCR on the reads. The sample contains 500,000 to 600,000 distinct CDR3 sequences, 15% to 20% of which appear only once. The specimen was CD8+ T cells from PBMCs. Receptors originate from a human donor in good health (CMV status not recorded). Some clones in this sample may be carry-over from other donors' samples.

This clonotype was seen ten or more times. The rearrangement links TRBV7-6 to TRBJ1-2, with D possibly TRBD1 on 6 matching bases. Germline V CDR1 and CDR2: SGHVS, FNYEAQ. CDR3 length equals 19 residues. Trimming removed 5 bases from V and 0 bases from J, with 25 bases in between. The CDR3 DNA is TGTGCCAGCAGCCCAGTGGACTACCGGGACATCGAATCTAACTATGGCTACACCTTC. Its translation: CASSPVDYRDIESNYGYTF.

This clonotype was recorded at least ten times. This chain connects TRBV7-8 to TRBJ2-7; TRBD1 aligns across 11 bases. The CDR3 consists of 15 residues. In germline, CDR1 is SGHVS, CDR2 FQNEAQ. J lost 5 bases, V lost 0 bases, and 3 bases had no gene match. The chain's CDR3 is CASSLAPDRGHEQYF. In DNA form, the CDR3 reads TGTGCCAGCAGCTTAGCACCGGACAGGGGGCACGAGCAGTACTTC.

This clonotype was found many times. CDR3 in DNA: TGTGCCAGCAGCTTATGGAATCAGCCCCAGCATTTT. This gives the protein CASSLWNQPQHF. The gene calls are TRBV7-6 and TRBJ1-5; D gene ambiguous. Germline V lookup: CDR1 SGHVS, CDR2 FNYEAQ. Between the trimmed V and J ends, which lost 2 bases and 4 bases, there was a span of 3 bases. This CDR3 has 12 amino acids.

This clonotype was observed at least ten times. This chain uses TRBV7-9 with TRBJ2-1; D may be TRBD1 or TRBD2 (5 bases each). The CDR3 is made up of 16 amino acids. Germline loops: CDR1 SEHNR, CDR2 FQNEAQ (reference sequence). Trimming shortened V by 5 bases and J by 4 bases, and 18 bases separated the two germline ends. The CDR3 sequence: CASSRAGTRLYNEQFF. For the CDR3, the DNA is TGTGCCAGCAGCAGAGCCGGGACCCGTCTATACAATGAGCAGTTCTTC.

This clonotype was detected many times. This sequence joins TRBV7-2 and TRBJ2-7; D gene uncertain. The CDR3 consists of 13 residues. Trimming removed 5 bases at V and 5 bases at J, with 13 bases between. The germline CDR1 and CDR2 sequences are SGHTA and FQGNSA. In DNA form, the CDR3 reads TGTGCCAGCAGCGCTCTCCCAAAGGACGAGCAGTACTTC. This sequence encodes CASSALPKDEQYF.

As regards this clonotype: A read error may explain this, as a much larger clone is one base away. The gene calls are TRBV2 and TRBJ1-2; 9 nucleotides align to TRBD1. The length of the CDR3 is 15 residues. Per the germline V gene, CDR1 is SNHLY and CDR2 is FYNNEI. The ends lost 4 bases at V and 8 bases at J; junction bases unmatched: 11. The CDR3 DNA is TGTGCCAGCAGTGGCCGGGACAGGGTGCGGATGGGCTACACCTTC. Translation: CASSGRDRVRMGYTF.

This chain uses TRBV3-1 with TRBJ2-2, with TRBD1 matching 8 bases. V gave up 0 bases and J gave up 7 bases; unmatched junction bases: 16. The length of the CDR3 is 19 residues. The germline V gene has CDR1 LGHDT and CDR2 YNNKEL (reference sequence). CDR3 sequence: CASSQEWARTGRIDGELFF. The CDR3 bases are TGTGCCAGCAGCCAAGAGTGGGCAAGGACAGGGAGAATTGACGGGGAGCTGTTTTTT.

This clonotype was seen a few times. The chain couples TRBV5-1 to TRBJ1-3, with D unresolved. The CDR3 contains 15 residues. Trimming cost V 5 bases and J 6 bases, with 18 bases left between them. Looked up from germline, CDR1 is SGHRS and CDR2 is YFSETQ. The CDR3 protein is CASRMSRSEENTIYF. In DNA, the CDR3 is TGCGCCAGCAGGATGTCACGAAGCGAGGAAAACACCATATATTTT.

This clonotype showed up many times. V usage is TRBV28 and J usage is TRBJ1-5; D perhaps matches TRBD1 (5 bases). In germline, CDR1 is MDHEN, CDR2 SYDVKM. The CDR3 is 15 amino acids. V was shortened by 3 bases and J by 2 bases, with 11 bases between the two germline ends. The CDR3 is CASSFARVGNQPQHF. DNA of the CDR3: TGTGCCAGCAGTTTCGCCAGGGTGGGCAATCAGCCCCAGCATTTT.

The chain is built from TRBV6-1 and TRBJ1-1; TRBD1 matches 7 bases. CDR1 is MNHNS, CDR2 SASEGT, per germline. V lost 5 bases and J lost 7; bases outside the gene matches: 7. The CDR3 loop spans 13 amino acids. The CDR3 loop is CASSLSGTVEAFF. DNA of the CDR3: TGTGCCAGCAGTCTCTCCGGGACAGTTGAAGCTTTCTTT.

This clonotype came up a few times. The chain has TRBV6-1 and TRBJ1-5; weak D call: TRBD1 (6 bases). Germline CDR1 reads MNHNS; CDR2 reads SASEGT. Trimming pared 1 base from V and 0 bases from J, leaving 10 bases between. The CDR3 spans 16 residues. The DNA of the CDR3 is TGTGCCAGCAGTGAAGAGGACAGTCATAGCAATCAGCCCCAGCATTTT. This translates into CASSEEDSHSNQPQHF.

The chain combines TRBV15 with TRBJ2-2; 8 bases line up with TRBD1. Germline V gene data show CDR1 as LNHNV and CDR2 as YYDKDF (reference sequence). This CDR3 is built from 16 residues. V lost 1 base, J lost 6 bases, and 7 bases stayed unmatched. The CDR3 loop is CATSRGVVQGAGELFF. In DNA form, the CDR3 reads TGTGCCACCAGCAGAGGAGTCGTACAGGGGGCCGGGGAGCTGTTTTTT.

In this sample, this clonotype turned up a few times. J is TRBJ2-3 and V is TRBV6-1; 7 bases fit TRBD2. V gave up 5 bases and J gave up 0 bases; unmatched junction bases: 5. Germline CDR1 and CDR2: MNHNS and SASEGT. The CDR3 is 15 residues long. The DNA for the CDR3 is TGTGCCAGCAGTCCTGAGCGGGATAGCACAGATACGCAGTATTTT. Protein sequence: CASSPERDSTDTQYF.

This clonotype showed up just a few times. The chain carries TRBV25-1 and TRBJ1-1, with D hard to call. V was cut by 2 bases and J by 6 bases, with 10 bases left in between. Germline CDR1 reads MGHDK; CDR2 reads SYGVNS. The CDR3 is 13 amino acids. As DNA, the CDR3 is TGTGCCAGCAGTGAACCCCAAAGCCCTGAAGCTTTCTTT. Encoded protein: CASSEPQSPEAFF.

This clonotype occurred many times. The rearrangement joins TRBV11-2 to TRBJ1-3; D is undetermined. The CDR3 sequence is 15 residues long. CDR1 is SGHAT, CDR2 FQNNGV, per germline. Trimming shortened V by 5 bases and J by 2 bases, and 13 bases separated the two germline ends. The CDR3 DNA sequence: TGTGCCAGCAGCGGAACACGCATGACTGGAAACACCATATATTTT. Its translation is CASSGTRMTGNTIYF. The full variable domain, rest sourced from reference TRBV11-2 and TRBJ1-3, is EAGVAQSPRYKIIEKRQSVAFWCNPISGHATLYWYQQILGQGPKLLIQFQNNGVVDDSQLPKDRFSAERLKGVDSTLKIQPAKLEDSAVYLCASSGTRMTGNTIYFGEGSWLTVV.

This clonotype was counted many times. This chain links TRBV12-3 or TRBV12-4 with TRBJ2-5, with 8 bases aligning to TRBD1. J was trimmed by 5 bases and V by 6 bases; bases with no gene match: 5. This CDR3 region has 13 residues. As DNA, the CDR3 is TGTGCCAGCAGGGCAGGGGGCTATGAGACCCAGTACTTC. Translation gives CASRAGGYETQYF.

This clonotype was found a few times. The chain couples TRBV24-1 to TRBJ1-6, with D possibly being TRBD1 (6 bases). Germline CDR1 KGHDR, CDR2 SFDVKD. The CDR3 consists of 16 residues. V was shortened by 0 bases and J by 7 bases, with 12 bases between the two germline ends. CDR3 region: CATSDLGQNPNSPLHF. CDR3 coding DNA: TGTGCCACCAGTGATTTGGGACAGAACCCAAATTCACCCCTCCACTTT.

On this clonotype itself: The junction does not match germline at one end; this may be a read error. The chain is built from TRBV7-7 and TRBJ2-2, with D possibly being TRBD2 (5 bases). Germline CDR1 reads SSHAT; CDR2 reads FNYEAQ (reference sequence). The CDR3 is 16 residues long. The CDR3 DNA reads TGTGCTAGCAGCTCCCAGTTTTTGAGAGGGTCCGGGGAGCTGTTTTTT. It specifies CASSSQFLRGSGELFF.

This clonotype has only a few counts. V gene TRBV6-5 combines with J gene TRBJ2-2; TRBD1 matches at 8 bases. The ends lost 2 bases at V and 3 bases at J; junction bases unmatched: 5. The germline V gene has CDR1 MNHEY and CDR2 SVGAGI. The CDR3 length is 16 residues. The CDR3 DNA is TGTGCCAGCAGTTACCTGGACAGGGCTGACACCGGGGAGCTGTTTTTT. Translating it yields CASSYLDRADTGELFF.

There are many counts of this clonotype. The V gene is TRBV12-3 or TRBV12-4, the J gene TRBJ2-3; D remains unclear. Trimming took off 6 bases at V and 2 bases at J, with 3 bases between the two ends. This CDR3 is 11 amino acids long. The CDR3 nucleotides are TGTGCCAGCAGGTCCACAGATACGCAGTATTTT. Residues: CASRSTDTQYF.

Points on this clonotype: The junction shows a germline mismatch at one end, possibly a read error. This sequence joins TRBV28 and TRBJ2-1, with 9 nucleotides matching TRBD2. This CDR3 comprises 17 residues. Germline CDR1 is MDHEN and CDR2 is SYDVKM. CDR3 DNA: TGTGCCAGAAGTGGACTAGCGTCCGTAAGGGGGTACAATGAGAAGTTCTTC. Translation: CARSGLASVRGYNEKFF.

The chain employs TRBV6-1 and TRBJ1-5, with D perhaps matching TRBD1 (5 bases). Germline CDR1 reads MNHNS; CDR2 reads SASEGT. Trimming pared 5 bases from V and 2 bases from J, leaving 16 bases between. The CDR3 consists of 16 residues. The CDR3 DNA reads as TGTGCCAGCAGTCTCTTGGGGCGCCGGGGCAATCAGCCCCAGCATTTT. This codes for CASSLLGRRGNQPQHF.

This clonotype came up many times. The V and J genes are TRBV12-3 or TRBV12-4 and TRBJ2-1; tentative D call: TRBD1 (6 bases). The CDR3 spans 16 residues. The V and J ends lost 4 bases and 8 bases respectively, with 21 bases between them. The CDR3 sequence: CASSSLRDTGIDEQFF. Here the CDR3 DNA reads TGTGCCAGCAGTTCACTCCGGGACACTGGGATCGATGAGCAGTTCTTC.

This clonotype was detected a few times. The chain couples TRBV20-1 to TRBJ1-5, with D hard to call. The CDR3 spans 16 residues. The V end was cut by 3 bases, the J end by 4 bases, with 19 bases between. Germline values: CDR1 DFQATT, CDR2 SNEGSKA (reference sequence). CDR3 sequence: CSARGEGIRGNQPQHF. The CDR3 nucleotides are TGCAGTGCTAGGGGTGAGGGCATCCGAGGTAATCAGCCCCAGCATTTT.